One and the same sample provided the 17 T cell receptor beta chains below, sequenced in a study of early T cells in non-severe SARS-CoV-2 infection. One entry per CDR3 protein results from TCRdb running MiXCR on the 5' RACE reads. Among tens of thousands of distinct CDR3 sequences, about 15% were seen once, and the ten largest hold approximately 6%. The sequenced sample consisted of whole blood. These receptor sequences come from an adult who was a healthcare worker with PCR-confirmed SARS-CoV-2 infection or an uninfected control (not recorded which).

V and J are TRBV21-1 and TRBJ2-1; the table's D gene call, TRBD2, was not cross checked with the DNA. TRBV21-1 is recorded as a pseudogene. The CDR3 runs to 17 residues. For the CDR3, the DNA is TGTGCCAGCAACTCGGGGCGGGAGGTCTTCTCCTACAATGAGCAGTTCTTC. Encoded protein: CASNSGREVFSYNEQFF.

This chain connects TRBV12-3 or TRBV12-4 to TRBJ2-2, with D perhaps matching TRBD2 (6 bases). Trimming shortened V by 5 bases and J by 4 bases, and 14 bases separated the two germline ends. The length of the CDR3 is 15 residues. CDR3: CASSLLVGGTGELFF. The CDR3 nucleotides read TGTGCCAGCAGTCTGCTAGTGGGAGGCACCGGGGAGCTGTTTTTT.

This clonotype was recorded a few times. The rearrangement uses TRBV6-6 and TRBJ1-1, with D possibly matching TRBD1 (6 bases). Per the germline V gene, CDR1 is MNHNY and CDR2 is SVGAGI (reference sequence). The CDR3 spans 14 residues. With 6 bases removed from V and 1 base from J, the gap between germline ends came to 12 bases. CDR3 residues: CASSPTGTNTEAFF. The DNA for the CDR3 is TGTGCCAGCAGCCCAACAGGGACGAACACTGAAGCTTTCTTT.

This clonotype was seen ten or more times. This chain connects TRBV12-3 or TRBV12-4 to TRBJ2-3, with D possibly being TRBD2 (5 bases). This CDR3 is 13 amino acids long. V shed 6 bases and J shed 2 bases, with 9 bases lying between them. Here the CDR3 reads CASRVDSTDTQYF. The CDR3 DNA reads as TGTGCCAGCAGGGTGGACTCCACAGATACGCAGTATTTT.

This chain connects TRBV5-5 to TRBJ2-6, with D possibly being TRBD1 (5 bases). Germline CDR1 reads SGHKS; CDR2 reads YYEKEE (reference sequence). The CDR3 is 16 residues long. Trimming took off 3 bases at V and 4 bases at J, with 14 bases between the two ends. The CDR3 DNA reads TGTGCCAGCAGCTCCAAGCCAGGGATGGGGGCCAACGTCCTGACTTTC. It encodes CASSSKPGMGANVLTF.

The gene calls are TRBV19 and TRBJ1-1; D gene ambiguous. V was shortened by 2 bases and J by 8 bases, with 12 bases between the two germline ends. Germline CDR1 and CDR2: LNHDA and SQIVND (reference sequence). The CDR3 has 13 amino acids. In nucleotides, the CDR3 is TGTGCCAGTAGTATAAGACCGGGAGGGGAAGCTTTCTTT. Amino acid sequence: CASSIRPGGEAFF.

This clonotype was detected a few times. The chain has TRBV3-1 and TRBJ1-1, with 8 bases identical to TRBD1. The CDR3 is 15 amino acids. Germline V CDR1 and CDR2: LGHDT, YNNKEL (reference sequence). J lost 3 bases, V lost 1 base, and 4 bases had no gene match. CDR3 bases: TGTGCCAGCAGCCAAGGGACAGGGTGGGACACTGAAGCTTTCTTT. Protein sequence: CASSQGTGWDTEAFF.

In regard to this clonotype: The junction and the germline gene differ at one end; a read error may be behind it. CDR3 nucleotide sequence: TGTGCCAGCAGCCCTTTAGGGCCGCCCTATAATGAGCAGTTCTTC. Translation gives CASSPLGPPYNEQFF. The rearrangement joins TRBV7-3 to TRBJ2-1; D gene ambiguous. This CDR3 comprises 15 residues. The V gene's germline CDR1 is SGHTA and CDR2 FQGTGA.

This chain joins TRBV19 and TRBJ1-2; perhaps TRBD1 as D (6 bases). In germline, CDR1 is LNHDA, CDR2 SQIVND (reference sequence). The length of the CDR3 is 14 residues. V was trimmed by 3 bases and J by 7 bases, leaving 15 bases between them. This CDR3 reads CASSIPLARGGYTF. DNA for the CDR3: TGTGCCAGTAGTATTCCCCTCGCCAGGGGTGGCTACACCTTC.

This clonotype was seen a few times. V gene TRBV5-1 combines with J gene TRBJ2-1; D uncertain. The V and J ends lost 1 base and 8 bases respectively, with 10 bases between them. The CDR3 spans 13 residues. CDR1 and CDR2 from the germline V gene are SGHRS and YFSETQ. This CDR3 is CASSLSSTYEQFF. The CDR3 DNA reads as TGCGCCAGCAGCTTGAGTAGCACCTATGAGCAGTTCTTC. Full variable domain (rest looked up from reference TRBV5-1 and TRBJ2-1): KAGVTQTPRYLIKTRGQQVTLSCSPISGHRSVSWYQQTPGQGLQFLFEYFSETQRNKGNFPGRFSGRQFSNSRSEMNVSTLELGDSALYLCASSLSSTYEQFFGPGTRLTVL.

V gene TRBV6-1 combines with J gene TRBJ1-5; D possibly corresponds to TRBD1 (6 bases). Germline CDR1 MNHNS, CDR2 SASEGT. The germline V and J ends were trimmed by 7 bases and 4 bases, with 11 bases remaining between them. This CDR3 comprises 13 residues. CDR3 residues: CASIRTANQPQHF. The CDR3 DNA sequence: TGTGCCAGCATACGGACAGCTAATCAGCCCCAGCATTTT.

This clonotype was observed a handful of times. This rearrangement joins TRBV4-1 to TRBJ2-7; the D is unclear. The ends were cut back, 1 base at V and 4 bases at J, with 11 bases in the middle. Germline assignment: CDR1 MGHRA and CDR2 YSYEKL. The CDR3 has 14 residues. CDR3 in DNA: TGCGCCAGCAGCCAAGTGGGTCGTGGGTACGAGCAGTACTTC. It encodes CASSQVGRGYEQYF.

The V call is TRBV3-1, the J call TRBJ2-7; TRBD2 aligns across 16 bases. The V and J ends lost 1 base and 2 bases, in that order; junction bases with no gene match: 8. Germline V gene sequence: CDR1 LGHDT, CDR2 YNNKEL (reference sequence). CDR3 size: 19 residues. CDR3 sequence reads: CASSQGGTGTSGRAYEQYF. For the CDR3, the DNA is TGTGCCAGCAGCCAAGGGGGAACCGGGACTAGCGGGAGGGCCTACGAGCAGTACTTC.

The table lists this clonotype with a few counts. The CDR3 region has the DNA TGTGCCAGCAGTGCGAGGGAGCGGTACGAGCAGTACTTC. It codes for CASSARERYEQYF. This sequence joins TRBV27 and TRBJ2-7, with TRBD2 as a possible D gene (5 bases). From germline, CDR1 is MNHEY and CDR2 SMNVEV (reference sequence). The length of the CDR3 is 13 residues. The V gene lost 5 bases and the J gene lost 4 bases, with 12 bases spanning the gap.

The chain recombines TRBV5-6 with TRBJ2-5, with D possibly matching TRBD2 (5 bases). V dropped 1 base and J dropped 1 base, with 8 bases sitting between them. From germline, CDR1 is SGHDT and CDR2 YYEEEE. The CDR3 is 14 residues long. The CDR3 sequence is CASSLRRAQETQYF. CDR3 nucleotides: TGTGCCAGCAGCTTGAGGCGGGCCCAAGAGACCCAGTACTTC.

The chain combines TRBV4-1 with TRBJ1-4; D is unresolved. There are 15 residues in the CDR3. Trimming took 1 base from V and 3 from J, leaving 9 bases between them. CDR1 is MGHRA and CDR2 is YSYEKL in the germline V gene. CDR3 in amino acids: CASSQVGIANEKLFF. In DNA, the CDR3 is TGCGCCAGCAGCCAAGTGGGGATTGCTAATGAAAAACTGTTTTTT.

The chain links TRBV29-1 to TRBJ1-1; D is uncertain. The CDR3 has 11 residues. In germline, CDR1 is SQVTM, CDR2 ANQGSEA. V was pared by 6 bases and J by 5 bases, with 10 bases between. CDR3 DNA: TGCAGCGTAAAGGTGAGAACTGAAGCTTTCTTT. Protein sequence: CSVKVRTEAFF.